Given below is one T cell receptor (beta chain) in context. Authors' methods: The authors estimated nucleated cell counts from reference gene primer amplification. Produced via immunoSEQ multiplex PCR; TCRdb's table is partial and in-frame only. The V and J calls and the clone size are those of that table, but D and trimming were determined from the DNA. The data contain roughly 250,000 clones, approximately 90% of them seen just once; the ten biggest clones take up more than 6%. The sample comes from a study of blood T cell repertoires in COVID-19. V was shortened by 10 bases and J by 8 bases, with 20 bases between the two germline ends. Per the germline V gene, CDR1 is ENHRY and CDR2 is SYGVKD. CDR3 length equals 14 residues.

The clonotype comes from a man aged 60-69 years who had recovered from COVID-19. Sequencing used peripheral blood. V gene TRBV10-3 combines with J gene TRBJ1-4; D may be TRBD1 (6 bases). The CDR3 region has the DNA TGTGCCACCCCACGAGGGGACCAGGGGGAAAAACTGTTTTTT. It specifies CATPRGDQGEKLFF.